The entry below gives a single TCR beta chain sequence along with its context. The antigen is not known. The data stem from a study of T cell clones after liver transplantation. Across the study: Three of eight recipients were HCV-positive; others had non-autoimmune, non-viral indications. Until 12-24 months post-transplant, subjects got standard immunosuppression and no induction. Study conclusions and caveats: The donor-reactive repertoire was only partly measurable in a couple of subjects, lacking donor cells. A significant post-transplant drop in circulating graft-donor-reactive CD4 TCRbeta sequences occurred in most of the 8 subjects.

Germline CDR1 SGHRS, CDR2 YFSETQ. Losses at the gene ends were 4 bases for V and 3 bases for J; bases not matched to a gene: 6. CDR3 length: 15 residues. TCRdb keeps only in-frame clones here, not all; method: immunoSEQ multiplex PCR. The sample holds about 74,000 clones, under 90% seen once. The chain recombines TRBV5-1 with TRBJ2-7; 11 positions match TRBD1. The sequence was collected from a human donor who received a liver transplant. Sample: CD4+ T cells from blood, taken before liver transplant. The CDR3 reads CASSNRDRGDYEQYF. In DNA, the CDR3 is TGCGCCAGCAGCAATCGGGACAGGGGGGACTACGAGCAGTACTTC.